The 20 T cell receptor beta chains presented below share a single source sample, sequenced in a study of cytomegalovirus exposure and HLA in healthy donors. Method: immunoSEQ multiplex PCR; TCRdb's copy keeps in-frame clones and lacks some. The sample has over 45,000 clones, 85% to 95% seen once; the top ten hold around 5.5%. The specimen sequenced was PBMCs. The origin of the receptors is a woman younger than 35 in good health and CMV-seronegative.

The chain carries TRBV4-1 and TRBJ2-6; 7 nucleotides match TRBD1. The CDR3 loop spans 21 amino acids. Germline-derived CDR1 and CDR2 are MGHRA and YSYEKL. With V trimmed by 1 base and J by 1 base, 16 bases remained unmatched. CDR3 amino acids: CASSQGETDRADRSGANVLTF. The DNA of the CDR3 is TGCGCCAGCAGCCAAGGAGAAACAGACAGGGCAGATAGATCTGGGGCCAACGTCCTGACTTTC.

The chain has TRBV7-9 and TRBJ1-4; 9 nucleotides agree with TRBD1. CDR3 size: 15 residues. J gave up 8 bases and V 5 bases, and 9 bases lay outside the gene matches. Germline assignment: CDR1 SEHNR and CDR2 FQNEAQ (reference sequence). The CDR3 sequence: CASSKGGTGMEKLFF. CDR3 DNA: TGTGCCAGCAGCAAGGGCGGGACAGGGATGGAAAAACTGTTTTTT.

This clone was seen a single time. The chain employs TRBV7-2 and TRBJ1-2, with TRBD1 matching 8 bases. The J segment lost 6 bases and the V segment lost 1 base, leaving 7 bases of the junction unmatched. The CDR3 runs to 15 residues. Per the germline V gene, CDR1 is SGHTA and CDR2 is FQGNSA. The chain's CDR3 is CASSLGLTGVDGYTF. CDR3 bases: TGTGCCAGCAGCTTAGGTTTGACAGGGGTTGATGGCTACACCTTC.

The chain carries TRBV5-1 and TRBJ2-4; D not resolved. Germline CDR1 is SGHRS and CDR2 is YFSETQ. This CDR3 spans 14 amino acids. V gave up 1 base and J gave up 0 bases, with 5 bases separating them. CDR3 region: CASSLSLAKNIQYF. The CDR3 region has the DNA TGCGCCAGCAGCTTGTCACTAGCCAAAAACATTCAGTACTTC. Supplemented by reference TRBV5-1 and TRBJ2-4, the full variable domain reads KAGVTQTPRYLIKTRGQQVTLSCSPISGHRSVSWYQQTPGQGLQFLFEYFSETQRNKGNFPGRFSGRQFSNSRSEMNVSTLELGDSALYLCASSLSLAKNIQYFGAGTRLSVL.

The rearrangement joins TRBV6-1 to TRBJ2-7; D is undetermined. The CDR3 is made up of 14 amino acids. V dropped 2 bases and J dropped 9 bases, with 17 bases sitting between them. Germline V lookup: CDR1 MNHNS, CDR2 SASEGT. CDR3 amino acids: CASSESGALPRQYV. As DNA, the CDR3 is TGTGCCAGCAGTGAATCCGGAGCGCTCCCACGGCAGTACGTC.

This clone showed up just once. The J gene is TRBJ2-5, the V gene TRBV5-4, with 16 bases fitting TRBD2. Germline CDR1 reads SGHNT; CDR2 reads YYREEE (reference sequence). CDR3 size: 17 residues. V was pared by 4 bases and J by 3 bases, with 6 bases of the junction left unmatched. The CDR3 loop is CASSPGTSGRGKETQYF. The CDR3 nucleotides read TGTGCCAGCAGCCCCGGGACTAGCGGGAGGGGAAAAGAGACCCAGTACTTC. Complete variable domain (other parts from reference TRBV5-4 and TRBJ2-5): ETGVTQSPTHLIKTRGQQVTLRCSSQSGHNTVSWYQQALGQGPQFIFQYYREEENGRGNFPPRFSGLQFPNYSSELNVNALELDDSALYLCASSPGTSGRGKETQYFGPGTRLLVL.

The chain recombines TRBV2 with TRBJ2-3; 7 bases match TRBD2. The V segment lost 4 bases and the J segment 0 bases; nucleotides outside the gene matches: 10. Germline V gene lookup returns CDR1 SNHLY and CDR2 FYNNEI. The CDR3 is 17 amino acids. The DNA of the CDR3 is TGTGCCAGCAGTGTTCGGAGGCTAGCGGCTAGCACAGATACGCAGTATTTT. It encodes CASSVRRLAASTDTQYF.

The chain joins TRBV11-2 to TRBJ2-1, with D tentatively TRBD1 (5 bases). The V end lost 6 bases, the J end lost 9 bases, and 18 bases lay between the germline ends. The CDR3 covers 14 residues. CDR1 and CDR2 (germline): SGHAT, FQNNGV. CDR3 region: CASRAIRGMGEQFF. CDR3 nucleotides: TGTGCCAGCAGGGCGATAAGGGGAATGGGTGAGCAGTTCTTC. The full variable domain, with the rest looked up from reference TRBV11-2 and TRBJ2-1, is EAGVAQSPRYKIIEKRQSVAFWCNPISGHATLYWYQQILGQGPKLLIQFQNNGVVDDSQLPKDRFSAERLKGVDSTLKIQPAKLEDSAVYLCASRAIRGMGEQFFGPGTRLTVL.

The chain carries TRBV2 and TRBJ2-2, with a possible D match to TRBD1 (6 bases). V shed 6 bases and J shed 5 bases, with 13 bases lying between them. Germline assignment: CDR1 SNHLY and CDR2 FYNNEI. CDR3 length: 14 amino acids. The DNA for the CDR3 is TGTGCCAGCAGCCGGGACACCCCTACCGGGGAGCTGTTTTTT. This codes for CASSRDTPTGELFF. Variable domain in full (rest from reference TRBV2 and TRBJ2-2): EPEVTQTPSHQVTQMGQEVILRCVPISNHLYFYWYRQILGQKVEFLVSFYNNEISEKSEIFDDQFSVERPDGSNFTLKIRSTKLEDSAMYFCASSRDTPTGELFFGEGSRLTVL.

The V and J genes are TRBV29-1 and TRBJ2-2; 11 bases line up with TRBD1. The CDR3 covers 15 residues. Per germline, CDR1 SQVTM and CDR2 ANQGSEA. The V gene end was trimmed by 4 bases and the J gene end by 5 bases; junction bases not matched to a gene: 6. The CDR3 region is CSVVGGDRGTGELFF. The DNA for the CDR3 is TGCAGCGTTGTAGGTGGGGACAGGGGGACCGGGGAGCTGTTTTTT.

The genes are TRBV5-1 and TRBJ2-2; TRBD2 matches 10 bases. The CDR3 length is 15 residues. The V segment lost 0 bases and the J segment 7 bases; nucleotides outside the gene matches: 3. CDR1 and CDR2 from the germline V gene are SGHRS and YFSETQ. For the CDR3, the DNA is TGCGCCAGCAGCTTGGCCGCTAGCGGGAGCGGGGAGCTGTTTTTT. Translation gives CASSLAASGSGELFF.

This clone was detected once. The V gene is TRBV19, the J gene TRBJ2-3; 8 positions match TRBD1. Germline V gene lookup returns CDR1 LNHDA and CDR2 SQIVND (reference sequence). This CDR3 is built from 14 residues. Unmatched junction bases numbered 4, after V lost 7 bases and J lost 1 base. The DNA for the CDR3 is TGTGCCAGTACTACGGGACAGGGCACAGATACGCAGTATTTT. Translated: CASTTGQGTDTQYF.

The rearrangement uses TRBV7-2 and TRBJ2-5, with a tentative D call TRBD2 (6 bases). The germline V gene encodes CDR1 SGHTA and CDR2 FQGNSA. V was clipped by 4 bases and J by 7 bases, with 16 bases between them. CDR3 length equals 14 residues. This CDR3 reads CASSSLGGPGTQYF. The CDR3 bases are TGTGCCAGCAGCTCCCTCGGAGGGCCCGGGACCCAGTACTTC.

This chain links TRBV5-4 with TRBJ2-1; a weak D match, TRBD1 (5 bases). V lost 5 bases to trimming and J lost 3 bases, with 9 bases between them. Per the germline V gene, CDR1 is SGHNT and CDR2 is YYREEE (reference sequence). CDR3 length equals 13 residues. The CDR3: CASRRDSYNEQFF. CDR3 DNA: TGTGCCAGCAGGCGAGACAGCTACAATGAGCAGTTCTTC.

As DNA, the CDR3 is TGTGCCAGCAGTTTAGGTCCGCTCCGGGAGCAGTTCTTC. Protein sequence: CASSLGPLREQFF. J is TRBJ2-1 and V is TRBV28; the D is unclear. Germline CDR1 is MDHEN and CDR2 is SYDVKM. CDR3 length: 13 amino acids. Trimming took 2 bases from V and 10 from J, leaving 12 bases between them.

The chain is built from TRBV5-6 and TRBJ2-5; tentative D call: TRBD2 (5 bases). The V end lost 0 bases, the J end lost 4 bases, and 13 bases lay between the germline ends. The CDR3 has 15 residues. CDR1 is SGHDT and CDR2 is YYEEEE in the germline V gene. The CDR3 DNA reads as TGTGCCAGCAGCTTGGTAATGAACCGGGGAGAGACCCAGTACTTC. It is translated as CASSLVMNRGETQYF.

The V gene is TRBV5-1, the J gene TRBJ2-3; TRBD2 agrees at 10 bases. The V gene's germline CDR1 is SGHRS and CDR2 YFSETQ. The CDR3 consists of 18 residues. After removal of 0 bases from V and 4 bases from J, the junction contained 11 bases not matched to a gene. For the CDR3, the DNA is TGCGCCAGCAGCTTGGCTCTAGCGGGAGTTTCTGGTGCAGATACGCAGTATTTT. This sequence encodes CASSLALAGVSGADTQYF. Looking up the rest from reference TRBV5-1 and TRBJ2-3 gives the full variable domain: KAGVTQTPRYLIKTRGQQVTLSCSPISGHRSVSWYQQTPGQGLQFLFEYFSETQRNKGNFPGRFSGRQFSNSRSEMNVSTLELGDSALYLCASSLALAGVSGADTQYFGPGTRLTVL.

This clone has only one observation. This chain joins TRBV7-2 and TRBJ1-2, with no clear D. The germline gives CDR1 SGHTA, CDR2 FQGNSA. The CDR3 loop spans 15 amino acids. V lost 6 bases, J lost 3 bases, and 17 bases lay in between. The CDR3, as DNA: TGTGCCAGCAGATCCGCTGAGGCGAATGACTATGGCTACACCTTC. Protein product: CASRSAEANDYGYTF.

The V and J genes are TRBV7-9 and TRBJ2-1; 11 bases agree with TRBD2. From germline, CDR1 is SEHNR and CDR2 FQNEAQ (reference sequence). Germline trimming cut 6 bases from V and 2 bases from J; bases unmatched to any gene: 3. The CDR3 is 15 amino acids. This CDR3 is CASRDSGGAYNEQFF. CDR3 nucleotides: TGTGCCAGCAGGGATAGCGGGGGGGCCTACAATGAGCAGTTCTTC.

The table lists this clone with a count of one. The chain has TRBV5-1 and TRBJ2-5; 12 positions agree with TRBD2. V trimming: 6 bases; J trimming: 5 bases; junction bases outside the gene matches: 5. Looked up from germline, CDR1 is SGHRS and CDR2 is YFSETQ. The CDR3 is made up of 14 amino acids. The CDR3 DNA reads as TGCGCCAGCAAACTAGCGGGGGGCCGGGAGACCCAGTACTTC. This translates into CASKLAGGRETQYF.